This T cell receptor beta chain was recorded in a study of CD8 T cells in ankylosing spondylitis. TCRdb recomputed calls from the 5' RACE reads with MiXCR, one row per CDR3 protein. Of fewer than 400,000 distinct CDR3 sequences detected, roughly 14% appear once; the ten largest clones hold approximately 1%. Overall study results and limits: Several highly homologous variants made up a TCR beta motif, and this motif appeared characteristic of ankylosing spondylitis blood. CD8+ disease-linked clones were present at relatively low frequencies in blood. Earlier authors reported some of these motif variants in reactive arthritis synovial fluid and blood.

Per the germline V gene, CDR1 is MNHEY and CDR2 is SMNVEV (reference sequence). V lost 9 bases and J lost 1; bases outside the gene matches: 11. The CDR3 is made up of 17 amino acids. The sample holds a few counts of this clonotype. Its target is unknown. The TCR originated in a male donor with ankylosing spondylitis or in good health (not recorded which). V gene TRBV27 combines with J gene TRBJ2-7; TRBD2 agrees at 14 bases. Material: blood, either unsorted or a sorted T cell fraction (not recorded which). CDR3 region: CASPGTSGRGGSYEQYF. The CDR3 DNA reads TGTGCCAGTCCCGGGACTAGCGGGAGAGGGGGGTCCTACGAGCAGTACTTC.